The clone carrying this T cell receptor (beta chain) was counted many times. The data were taken from a study of glioma-infiltrating T cells. Amplification of TCR alpha and beta CDR3 regions from RNA used iRepertoire nested multiplex PCR. Via MiXCR, TCRdb re-called the multiplex PCR reads, giving one row per CDR3 protein. The sample has about 130,000 distinct CDR3 sequences, 24% seen once. This CDR3 has 15 amino acids. CDR1 is SGHTA and CDR2 is FQGNSA in the germline V gene. Trimming shortened V by 6 bases and J by 0 bases, and 13 bases separated the two germline ends. The gene calls are TRBV7-2 and TRBJ2-3; D might be TRBD2 (5 bases). Source material: glioma tissue, nonneoplastic brain tissue, or PBMCs (not recorded which). The receptor's source is a human donor with low-grade glioma or glioblastoma, undergoing nonglioma brain surgery, or in good health (not recorded which). CDR3 nucleotides: TGTGCCAGCAGAACCCAGACTACTAGCACAGATACGCAGTATTTT. Translating gives CASRTQTTSTDTQYF. Filled out from reference TRBV7-2 and TRBJ2-3, the complete variable domain reads GAGVSQSPSNKVTEKGKDVELRCDPISGHTALYWYRQSLGQGLEFLIYFQGNSAPDKSGLPSDRFSAERTGGSVSTLTIQRTQQEDSAVYLCASRTQTTSTDTQYFGPGTRLTVL.